These T cell receptor beta chains were read from a single sample in a study of T cell responses to AZD1222 COVID-19 vaccine. Method: immunoSEQ multiplex PCR; TCRdb's copy keeps in-frame clones and lacks some. The data contain some 150,000 clones, roughly 87% of them seen just once; the ten biggest clones take up 5.4%. Source: peripheral blood, taken 28 days after the second dose of the MenACWY control vaccine. The receptors here all came from an adult who received the MenACWY meningococcal vaccine as a control. Both conserved end residues are part of each CDR3. Fields, in order: clone size, V gene, J gene, D gene, CDR3 DNA, CDR3 protein. D genes are given only for firm matches. Only some rows state a clone size, as once, few, many or a class for expanded clones.

clone size: .; V gene: TRBV9; J gene: TRBJ2-2; D gene: TRBD2; CDR3 DNA: TGTGCCAGCAGCGTAGCGGGGGGGGCGCAGCCCACCGGGGAGCTGTTTTTT; CDR3 protein: CASSVAGGAQPTGELFF
clone size: .; V gene: TRBV27; J gene: TRBJ2-2; D gene: .; CDR3 DNA: TGTGCCAGCAGTGGCACCCGGCTGACCGGGGAGCTGTTTTTT; CDR3 protein: CASSGTRLTGELFF
clone size: .; V gene: TRBV7-8; J gene: TRBJ2-5; D gene: .; CDR3 DNA: TGTGCCAGCAGCTACAGTCCCGCCTTGGAGACCCAGTACTTC; CDR3 protein: CASSYSPALETQYF
clone size: .; V gene: TRBV7-9; J gene: TRBJ2-1; D gene: .; CDR3 DNA: TGTGCCAGCAGCCCGGGTCTACCTTACAATGAGCAGTTCTTC; CDR3 protein: CASSPGLPYNEQFF
clone size: .; V gene: TRBV6-5; J gene: TRBJ1-5; D gene: TRBD1; CDR3 DNA: TGTGCCAGCAGTTCCAGAGACAGGGAAGGGCAGCCCCAGCATTTT; CDR3 protein: CASSSRDREGQPQHF
clone size: .; V gene: TRBV5-4; J gene: TRBJ1-2; D gene: .; CDR3 DNA: TGTGCCAGCAGCTTGGGGGGTCGGGCAGCCTCCCCCGGCTACACCTTC; CDR3 protein: CASSLGGRAASPGYTF
clone size: .; V gene: TRBV2; J gene: TRBJ2-6; D gene: .; CDR3 DNA: TGTGCCAGCAGTGAACGGCAGTCTGGGGCCAACGTCCTGACTTTC; CDR3 protein: CASSERQSGANVLTF
clone size: .; V gene: TRBV6-5; J gene: TRBJ1-1; D gene: .; CDR3 DNA: TGTGCCAGCAGTTTGTTTCGGGAGGGAACTGAAGCTTTCTTT; CDR3 protein: CASSLFREGTEAFF
clone size: .; V gene: TRBV19; J gene: TRBJ2-1; D gene: TRBD2; CDR3 DNA: TGTGCCAGTAGTAAGGGACTAGCGGGAGAGGTCGCCTACAATGAGCAGTTCTTC; CDR3 protein: CASSKGLAGEVAYNEQFF
clone size: once; V gene: TRBV3-1/TRBV3-2; J gene: TRBJ2-2; D gene: .; CDR3 DNA: TGTGCCAGCAGCCAACCCCCGGGCACCGGGGAGCTGTTTTTT; CDR3 protein: CASSQPPGTGELFF
clone size: .; V gene: TRBV28; J gene: TRBJ1-4; D gene: TRBD1; CDR3 DNA: TGTGCCAGCAGTCCGTACGGACAGGGCGAAAAACTGTTTTTT; CDR3 protein: CASSPYGQGEKLFF
clone size: .; V gene: TRBV7-9; J gene: TRBJ1-2; D gene: .; CDR3 DNA: TGTGCCAGCAGCTTAGAATGGGGCCTCAACTATGGCTACACCTTC; CDR3 protein: CASSLEWGLNYGYTF
clone size: once; V gene: TRBV11-3; J gene: TRBJ2-1; D gene: TRBD2; CDR3 DNA: TGTGCCAGTCAGGGGCGGGAGGACGAGCAGTTCTTC; CDR3 protein: CASQGREDEQFF
clone size: .; V gene: TRBV9; J gene: TRBJ2-7; D gene: .; CDR3 DNA: TGTGCCAGCAGCGTATCCCAGATTGGCTACGAGCAGTACTTC; CDR3 protein: CASSVSQIGYEQYF
clone size: .; V gene: TRBV11-1; J gene: TRBJ2-7; D gene: .; CDR3 DNA: TGTGCCAGCAGCTTTGAGGTGGAGGCCTACGAGCAGTACTTC; CDR3 protein: CASSFEVEAYEQYF
clone size: once; V gene: TRBV4-3; J gene: TRBJ1-1; D gene: TRBD1; CDR3 DNA: TGCGCCAGCAGCCAAGACTCCGGGACAGGTATGAACACTGAAGCTTTCTTT; CDR3 protein: CASSQDSGTGMNTEAFF
clone size: .; V gene: TRBV7-2; J gene: TRBJ2-2; D gene: .; CDR3 DNA: TGTGCCAGCAGCCTACGGATGAACACCGGGGAGCTGTTTTTT; CDR3 protein: CASSLRMNTGELFF
clone size: .; V gene: TRBV7-8; J gene: TRBJ1-1; D gene: .; CDR3 DNA: TGTGCCAGCAGCTTAGGGATCACTGAAGCTTTCTTT; CDR3 protein: CASSLGITEAFF
clone size: .; V gene: TRBV19; J gene: TRBJ1-5; D gene: .; CDR3 DNA: TGTGCCAGTTCGGACAGCCATAATCAGCCCCAGCATTTT; CDR3 protein: CASSDSHNQPQHF
clone size: once; V gene: TRBV6-5; J gene: TRBJ2-3; D gene: TRBD1; CDR3 DNA: TGTGCCAGCAGTTACCAAGGGGGCCCAGATACGCAGTATTTT; CDR3 protein: CASSYQGGPDTQYF
clone size: once; V gene: TRBV28; J gene: TRBJ1-2; D gene: .; CDR3 DNA: TGTGCCAGCAGTTTTAGGTACAGGAGAGCTAACTATGGCTACACCTTC; CDR3 protein: CASSFRYRRANYGYTF
clone size: .; V gene: TRBV3-1/TRBV3-2; J gene: TRBJ1-1; D gene: .; CDR3 DNA: TGTGCCAGCAGCCGCAGGGATAGGGGCACTGAAGCTTTCTTT; CDR3 protein: CASSRRDRGTEAFF
clone size: .; V gene: TRBV29-1; J gene: TRBJ2-3; D gene: .; CDR3 DNA: TGCAGCGCCTTGACTAGAGGAGAGACGCAGTATTTT; CDR3 protein: CSALTRGETQYF
clone size: .; V gene: TRBV7-2; J gene: TRBJ1-1; D gene: .; CDR3 DNA: TGTGCCAGCAGCTTAGAATATGGTGAAGCTTTCTTT; CDR3 protein: CASSLEYGEAFF
clone size: .; V gene: TRBV5-1; J gene: TRBJ2-2; D gene: .; CDR3 DNA: TGCGCCAGCAGCTTGGTTCAACCAGGGCGCACGAACACCGGGGAGCTGTTTTTT; CDR3 protein: CASSLVQPGRTNTGELFF
clone size: .; V gene: TRBV29-1; J gene: TRBJ1-1; D gene: TRBD1; CDR3 DNA: TGCAGCGTAATCGTGGGACAGGGTCTTTTGGCTTTCTTT; CDR3 protein: CSVIVGQGLLAFF